The rows below give T cell receptor beta chains drawn from one sample of a study of Graves' ophthalmopathy and Graves' hyperthyroidism. TCRdb analysed the multiplex PCR reads with MiXCR anew, one entry per CDR3 protein. This table has 600,000 to 950,000 distinct CDR3 sequences, roughly two fifths appearing once. The sequencing sample was made of peripheral blood. The origin of the receptors is an adult man with Graves' ophthalmopathy. Both conserved end residues are part of each CDR3. Fields, in order: V gene, J gene, CDR3 protein.

V: TRBV9; J: TRBJ1-4; CDR3: CASSANPRGSREKLFF
V: TRBV20-1; J: TRBJ2-5; CDR3: CSAQTGLAGVLGETQYF
V: TRBV25-1; J: TRBJ1-2; CDR3: CASSLLGAYGYTF
V: TRBV29-1; J: TRBJ2-6; CDR3: CSAVTGGANVLTF
V: TRBV7-2; J: TRBJ2-5; CDR3: CASSPARTQYF
V: TRBV11-2; J: TRBJ1-2; CDR3: CASSYYGLAGGYTF
V: TRBV29-1; J: TRBJ1-6; CDR3: CSVGVGQNNSPLHF
V: TRBV20-1; J: TRBJ2-7; CDR3: CSARGTRMSEQYF
V: TRBV7-9; J: TRBJ1-2; CDR3: CASSLDGQDNYGYTF
V: TRBV10-3; J: TRBJ1-2; CDR3: CAVKNGEGDRHYTF
V: TRBV4-1; J: TRBJ2-6; CDR3: CASSPTGGGSGANVLTF
V: TRBV7-3; J: TRBJ2-5; CDR3: CASSQDGAVGQETQYF
V: TRBV29-1; J: TRBJ1-2; CDR3: CSVEGGEDGYTF
V: TRBV20-1; J: TRBJ2-7; CDR3: CSATGVSHEQYF
V: TRBV20-1; J: TRBJ1-4; CDR3: CSALTQGLNEKLFF